These 18 T cell receptor beta chains share one sample of origin, sequenced in a study of shared clonotypes between healthy human individuals. Profiled with immunoSEQ multiplex PCR; TCRdb holds only in-frame clones, not every one. This table holds roughly 2.1 million clones, 90% to 95% found once. It was CD45RO-negative cells, positively selected for CCR7, that made up naive CD8 cells, with terminally differentiated effector memory CD45RA+ cells excluded. Sequenced: naive CD8+ T cells from PBMCs. The receptors originated from a young man in good health. Some clones in this sample may be carry-over from other donors' samples.

This clone was counted once. The chain recombines TRBV2 with TRBJ2-7, with D possibly TRBD1 on 6 matching bases. Deletions cut 6 bases from V and 7 bases from J, with 22 bases between. CDR1 is SNHLY and CDR2 is FYNNEI in the germline V gene. This CDR3 is 15 amino acids long. CDR3: CASRISETGLTEQYF. In DNA form, the CDR3 reads TGTGCCAGCAGAATATCAGAGACAGGTCTTACTGAGCAGTACTTC.

The J gene is TRBJ2-2, the V gene TRBV19; TRBD2 agrees at 7 bases. Germline V lookup: CDR1 LNHDA, CDR2 SQIVND (reference sequence). The junction had 1 base not matched to a gene; V was cut back by 4 bases and J by 2 bases. The CDR3 is 14 residues long. The CDR3 here is CASSSGSNTGELFF. The CDR3 coding sequence is TGTGCCAGTAGTAGCGGGAGTAACACCGGGGAGCTGTTTTTT.

The chain employs TRBV28 and TRBJ1-1; D unclear. Trimming cost V 5 bases and J 3 bases, with 10 bases left between them. Germline loops: CDR1 MDHEN, CDR2 SYDVKM. The CDR3 loop spans 13 amino acids. This chain's CDR3 is CASSPTRDTEAFF. The DNA for the CDR3 is TGTGCCAGCAGTCCCACTAGGGACACTGAAGCTTTCTTT.

The chain combines TRBV4-2 with TRBJ2-1; 11 bases are shared with TRBD2. The CDR3 length is 16 residues. CDR1 is LGHNA, CDR2 YNFKEQ, per germline. Trimming at V came to 3 bases and at J to 5 bases, leaving 6 bases not matched to a gene. CDR3 coding DNA: TGTGCCAGCAGCCAGGAACTAGCGGGAGAGGACAATGAGCAGTTCTTC. Protein: CASSQELAGEDNEQFF.

The V call is TRBV27, the J call TRBJ2-1, with 14 bases identical to TRBD2. Germline CDR1 is MNHEY and CDR2 is SMNVEV (reference sequence). The CDR3 covers 17 residues. V lost 4 bases to trimming and J lost 12 bases; unmatched junction nucleotides: 14. Here the CDR3 reads CASSYTQTSGRGVAQFF. CDR3 bases: TGTGCCAGCAGTTACACACAGACTAGCGGGAGGGGGGTGGCGCAGTTCTTC.

V usage is TRBV7-8 and J usage is TRBJ2-2; 8 nucleotides align to TRBD1. The V and J ends lost 5 bases and 0 bases, in that order; junction bases with no gene match: 5. The CDR3 extends over 16 amino acids. Germline CDR1 reads SGHVS; CDR2 reads FQNEAQ. CDR3 protein: CASSTRTGSNTGELFF. The DNA of the CDR3 is TGTGCCAGCAGCACAAGGACAGGGTCGAACACCGGGGAGCTGTTTTTT.

This clone has only a few counts. Other DNA sequences in this specimen translate into the identical CDR3. This rearrangement joins TRBV7-9 to TRBJ1-1; D is unclear. This CDR3 region has 13 residues. Trimming pared 4 bases from V and 6 bases from J, leaving 12 bases between. Per germline, CDR1 SEHNR and CDR2 FQNEAQ (reference sequence). The CDR3 DNA sequence: TGTGCCAGCAGCTCACCGGGAGGACCTGAAGCTTTCTTT. Residues: CASSSPGGPEAFF.

The chain carries TRBV11-3 and TRBJ2-1; unclear D gene. The CDR3 extends over 17 amino acids. Germline CDR1 SGHNT, CDR2 YENEEA. V was pared by 1 base and J by 8 bases, with 21 bases between. This chain's CDR3 is CASSLVVSTDVCDEQFF. The DNA of the CDR3 is TGTGCCAGCAGCTTAGTTGTTAGCACAGACGTGTGCGATGAGCAGTTCTTC.

The chain recombines TRBV4-3 with TRBJ2-7; D remains ambiguous. The V and J ends lost 0 bases and 3 bases respectively, with 9 bases between them. The CDR3 runs to 14 residues. Germline lookup yields CDR1 LGHNA and CDR2 YSLEER. DNA for the CDR3: TGCGCCAGCAGCCAAGATGAGGCTTACTACGAGCAGTACTTC. Its protein product is CASSQDEAYYEQYF.

The chain is built from TRBV27 and TRBJ2-4; D possibly corresponds to TRBD1 (6 bases). This CDR3 has 13 residues. Trimming left V 5 bases short and J 7 bases short, with 12 bases between. Germline values: CDR1 MNHEY, CDR2 SMNVEV (reference sequence). Here the CDR3 DNA reads TGTGCCAGCAGTAAGGGACATCTCAACATTCAGTACTTC. This encodes CASSKGHLNIQYF.

Points on this clone: The same CDR3 is also encoded by other DNA sequences in this sample. V and J are TRBV5-1 and TRBJ2-1; 8 positions match TRBD2. There are 12 residues in the CDR3. Per the germline V gene, CDR1 is SGHRS and CDR2 is YFSETQ. V shed 5 bases and J 7 bases; nucleotides not matched to a gene: 2. DNA of the CDR3: TGCGCCAGCAGACCGGGGGGGAATGAGCAGTTCTTC. Translating gives CASRPGGNEQFF. The full variable domain, its missing parts supplied by reference TRBV5-1 and TRBJ2-1, is KAGVTQTPRYLIKTRGQQVTLSCSPISGHRSVSWYQQTPGQGLQFLFEYFSETQRNKGNFPGRFSGRQFSNSRSEMNVSTLELGDSALYLCASRPGGNEQFFGPGTRLTVL.

The chain links TRBV7-9 to TRBJ2-3, with 14 positions matching TRBD2. The trim removed 5 bases at V and 1 base at J, leaving 8 bases unmatched. The CDR3 totals 18 residues. CDR1 SEHNR and CDR2 FQNEAQ come from the germline V gene (reference sequence). The CDR3 region is CASSLGLAGDLGTDTQYF. In nucleotides, the CDR3 is TGTGCCAGCAGCCTGGGACTAGCGGGAGACCTGGGCACAGATACGCAGTATTTT.

V gene TRBV7-3 combines with J gene TRBJ2-2, with 7 bases identical to TRBD1. V lost 3 bases, J lost 4 bases, and 5 bases stayed unmatched. Germline V gene sequence: CDR1 SGHTA, CDR2 FQGTGA. The CDR3 extends over 15 amino acids. CDR3 bases: TGTGCCAGCAGCTTCACAGGGGCGGGCACCGGGGAGCTGTTTTTT. Its translation: CASSFTGAGTGELFF.

The chain uses TRBV4-1 and TRBJ2-1; D is unresolved. Germline V gene data show CDR1 as MGHRA and CDR2 as YSYEKL. V lost 0 bases to trimming and J lost 0 bases, with 9 bases between them. The CDR3 consists of 16 residues. CDR3 region: CASSQDLTLSYNEQFF. Written as DNA, the CDR3 is TGCGCCAGCAGCCAAGACTTGACCCTCTCCTACAATGAGCAGTTCTTC.

The chain uses TRBV19 and TRBJ2-1; the match to TRBD2 covers 8 bases. Germline CDR1 and CDR2: LNHDA and SQIVND (reference sequence). The CDR3 is 17 amino acids. With 1 base clipped from V and 0 bases from J, the junction kept 5 bases outside the gene matches. CDR3 DNA sequence: TGTGCCAGTAGTATAGTGTCCGGACTAGCCTCCTACAATGAGCAGTTCTTC. This sequence encodes CASSIVSGLASYNEQFF.

V and J are TRBV19 and TRBJ1-2, with TRBD1 as a possible D gene (5 bases). CDR3 length equals 15 residues. The V end was cut by 5 bases, the J end by 5 bases, with 18 bases between. From germline, CDR1 is LNHDA and CDR2 SQIVND (reference sequence). The CDR3 loop is CASSVLLGGTYGYTF. Written as DNA, the CDR3 is TGTGCCAGTAGTGTCCTCTTGGGGGGAACTTATGGCTACACCTTC.

In regard to this clone: This CDR3 is also generated by other DNA sequences in the sample. This chain uses TRBV28 with TRBJ2-7; D remains unclear. The CDR3 loop spans 13 amino acids. V gave up 4 bases and J gave up 0 bases, with 7 bases separating them. Looked up from germline, CDR1 is MDHEN and CDR2 is SYDVKM. The CDR3 DNA reads TGTGCCAGCAGTTACGGTAGCTCCTACGAGCAGTACTTC. Its protein is CASSYGSSYEQYF.

The DNA for the CDR3 is TGTGCCAGCAGCTTAGACTTGGGGGGAAGGATTCCCAATCAGCCCCAGCATTTT. Translated, it gives CASSLDLGGRIPNQPQHF. This chain connects TRBV7-6 to TRBJ1-5; D possibly corresponds to TRBD1 (5 bases). Trimming stripped 1 base from V and 3 bases from J, with 19 bases between. Germline CDR1 and CDR2: SGHVS and FNYEAQ. The CDR3 runs to 18 residues.